Following are 9 T cell receptor beta chains from one sample sequenced in a study of T cells expressing NK-cell markers. TCRdb reprocessed the 5' RACE reads and keeps a single row for each CDR3 protein, giving no DNA. Its table lists about 260,000 distinct CDR3 sequences. Input material: blood T cells: a sorted CD56 or NKG2C T cell subset, CD4+ or CD8+ T cells, or bulk PBMC T cells (not recorded which). The receptors were sampled from a man aged 18 to 30 in good health.

V is TRBV12-3 or TRBV12-4 and J is TRBJ2-1; checking the TCRdb D call of TRBD2 is not possible without DNA. This CDR3 comprises 12 residues. CDR3 in amino acids: CASTQDGRVEFF.

The chain recombines TRBV20-1 with TRBJ2-5. The CDR3 runs to 14 residues. CDR1 and CDR2 from the germline V gene are DFQATT and SNEGSKA (reference sequence). The CDR3 sequence is CSARDILPQETQYF.

The chain carries TRBV5-6 and TRBJ2-5; TCRdb picks TRBD2, but there is no DNA to check that call. The CDR3 loop spans 15 amino acids. Germline CDR1 and CDR2: SGHDT and YYEEEE. CDR3 in amino acids: CASSSGLAAQETQYF.

This chain uses TRBV12-3 or TRBV12-4 with TRBJ1-5; with no DNA, the TCRdb D assignment of TRBD1 cannot be verified. The CDR3 loop spans 14 amino acids. The CDR3 here is CASRLMGENQPQHF.

The chain uses TRBV5-4 and TRBJ1-2; the TCRdb call, TRBD1, lacks DNA for checking. CDR3 length: 15 residues. CDR1 is SGHNT, CDR2 YYREEE, per germline (reference sequence). The chain's CDR3 is CASSAGTGRGNGYTF.

The rearrangement links TRBV5-1 to TRBJ1-4. CDR3 size: 14 residues. The germline V gene encodes CDR1 SGHRS and CDR2 YFSETQ. Here the CDR3 reads CASKKGGPNEKLFF.

The genes are TRBV7-8 and TRBJ1-4; TCRdb names TRBD1, which stays unverified in the absence of DNA. This CDR3 contains 16 residues. The germline V gene has CDR1 SGHVS and CDR2 FQNEAQ. CDR3 sequence: CASSLDLTGGGEKLFF.

V gene TRBV12-3 or TRBV12-4 combines with J gene TRBJ2-7; TCRdb lists TRBD1, though no DNA is available to test this call. This CDR3 comprises 15 residues. The CDR3 is CASRKMGEGPYEQYF.

This chain connects TRBV18 to TRBJ1-5. Germline CDR1 KGHSH, CDR2 LQKENI. The CDR3 loop spans 13 amino acids. CDR3 sequence: CASSEPGNQPQHF.